The 2 T cell receptor beta chains listed next were all sequenced from one sample in a study of identical twins. TCRdb reanalysed the 5' RACE reads using MiXCR and keeps one entry per CDR3 protein. This table has 1,800,000 or so distinct CDR3 sequences, more than 30% appearing once. The sample consisted of cord blood. These receptors originate from a newborn girl in good health.

V is TRBV20-1 and J is TRBJ1-1; 9 bases are a match to TRBD1. V gave up 2 bases and J gave up 4 bases; unmatched junction bases: 8. In germline, CDR1 is DFQATT, CDR2 SNEGSKA (reference sequence). This CDR3 is built from 15 residues. The CDR3 bases are TGCAGTGCTAGACCTTCCGGGACAGGGACCACTGAAGCTTTCTTT. As protein: CSARPSGTGTTEAFF.

Regarding this clonotype: A much larger clone differs by one base, so this may be a read error. The chain carries TRBV27 and TRBJ2-7, with D perhaps matching TRBD1 (5 bases). The CDR3 sequence is 15 residues long. Per germline, CDR1 MNHEY and CDR2 SMNVEV (reference sequence). DNA for the CDR3: TGTGCCAGCAGTTTAGGACCAGGGATCTCCTACGAGCGGTACTTC. It yields the protein CASSLGPGISYERYF.